This T cell receptor beta chain is from a study of patients and donors after allogeneic stem cell transplantation. TCRdb passed the RT-PCR reads through MiXCR, listing each CDR3 protein once. Counted here are 200,000 to 250,000 distinct CDR3 sequences, 11% to 15% occurring once; the ten biggest clones make up approximately 10%. The clonotype originates from a human donor who was either an allogeneic HSCT recipient or a stem cell or donor lymphocyte infusion donor (not recorded which). It is not recorded whose cells these are; they may come from a transplant donor. Source material: blood, either unsorted or a sorted T cell fraction (not recorded which).

CDR3 loop: CASSLTRDQPQHF. CDR3 sequence (DNA): TGTGCCAGCAGCCTCACCAGGGATCAGCCCCAGCATTTT. This sequence joins TRBV7-9 and TRBJ1-5; tentative D call: TRBD1 (5 bases). CDR1 and CDR2 (germline): SEHNR, FQNEAQ (reference sequence). This CDR3 region has 13 residues. The germline V and J ends were trimmed by 5 bases and 5 bases, with 10 bases remaining between them. Variable domain in full (rest from reference TRBV7-9 and TRBJ1-5): DTGVSQNPRHKITKRGQNVTFRCDPISEHNRLYWYRQTLGQGPEFLTYFQNEAQLEKSRLLSDRFSAERPKGSFSTLEIQRTEQGDSAMYLCASSLTRDQPQHFGDGTRLSIL.